The present T cell receptor (beta chain) was sequenced within a study of T cell responses to AZD1222 COVID-19 vaccine. Trimming took off 1 base at V and 6 bases at J, with 8 bases between the two ends. Germline lookup yields CDR1 SGHKS and CDR2 YYEKEE (reference sequence). The CDR3 consists of 13 residues. Study observations and caveats: The donor group comprised mostly white British people and more females; the analysis possibly underestimated clonal diversity. Spike regions recognized by vaccine-associated CD4 TCRs spanned the protein, led by 160-218 and 743-854.

Sequencing was performed with immunoSEQ multiplex PCR; in TCRdb, only in-frame clones are kept and a portion is missing. The repertoire holds 95,000 to 150,000 clones, with roughly 90% as singletons. A note on this clone: Its specificity is unknown.

This chain joins TRBV5-5 and TRBJ1-3; no definite D call. The sample was peripheral blood, taken 28 days after the second AZD1222 dose. This receptor was identified in an adult who received the AZD1222 COVID-19 vaccine. The CDR3 DNA reads as TGTGCCAGCAGCTTGTATACAGAAAACACCATATATTTT. As protein: CASSLYTENTIYF.